This T cell receptor beta chain was documented in a study of beta chain features in type 1 diabetes. Study observations and caveats: Among all four CD4+ subsets, Type 1 diabetes patients had TCRB CDR3s that were moderately but significantly shorter.

The V and J ends lost 4 bases and 5 bases respectively, with 8 bases between them. CDR1 and CDR2 (germline): ENHRY, SYGVKD. This CDR3 contains 13 residues. This clone occurred a few times. What it recognizes is unknown. Expressed TCRB transcripts were sequenced after all isolated RNA was converted to cDNA. Method: immunoSEQ multiplex PCR; TCRdb's copy keeps in-frame clones and lacks some. The table includes about 270,000 clones, roughly an eighth detected once. Sequencing was done on a sample of naive CD4+ T cells from blood. This clonotype originated in a man younger than 40 with type 1 diabetes. The chain combines TRBV10-3 with TRBJ2-2; D perhaps matches TRBD2 (5 bases). The DNA for the CDR3 is TGTGCCATCAGTGGGACTTTTACCGGGGAGCTGTTTTTT. Its translation is CAISGTFTGELFF.